The sequence of this T cell receptor beta chain was determined in a study of graft-versus-host responses after intestinal transplantation. Between the trimmed V and J ends, which lost 0 bases and 0 bases, there was a span of 9 bases. CDR3 length: 16 amino acids. Germline V gene lookup returns CDR1 SGHDT and CDR2 YYEEEE. Remarks on this clone: Its antigen is currently unknown.

The repertoire was sequenced with immunoSEQ multiplex PCR; TCRdb's copy has only in-frame clones and lacks some. The sample has around 130,000 clones, approximately 92% seen once; the top ten hold 0.16%. The J gene is TRBJ2-2, the V gene TRBV5-6; possible D gene TRBD2, 6 bases. The input for sequencing was unstimulated CD4+ T cells sorted from spleen or lymph node cells, taken before intestinal transplant. The source of this sequence is a human donor who received an intestinal transplant. CDR3 amino acids: CASSLDPGANTGELFF. CDR3 coding DNA: TGTGCCAGCAGCTTGGACCCGGGGGCGAACACCGGGGAGCTGTTTTTT.